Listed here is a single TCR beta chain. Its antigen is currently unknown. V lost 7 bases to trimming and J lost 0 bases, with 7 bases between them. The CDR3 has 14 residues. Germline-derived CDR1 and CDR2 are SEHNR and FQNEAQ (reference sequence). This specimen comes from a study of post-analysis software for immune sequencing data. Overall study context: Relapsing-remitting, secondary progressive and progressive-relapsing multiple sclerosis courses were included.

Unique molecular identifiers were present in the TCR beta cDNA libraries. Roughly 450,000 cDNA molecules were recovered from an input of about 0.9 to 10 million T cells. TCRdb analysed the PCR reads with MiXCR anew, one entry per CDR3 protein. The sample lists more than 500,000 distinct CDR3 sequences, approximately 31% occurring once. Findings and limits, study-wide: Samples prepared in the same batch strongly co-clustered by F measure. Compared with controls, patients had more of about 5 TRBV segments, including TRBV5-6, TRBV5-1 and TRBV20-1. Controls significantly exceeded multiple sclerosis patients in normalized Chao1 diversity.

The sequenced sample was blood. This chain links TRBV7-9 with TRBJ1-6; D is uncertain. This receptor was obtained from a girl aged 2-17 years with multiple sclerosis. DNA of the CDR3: TGTGCCAGCACCTTGGACTCCTATAATTCACCCCTCCACTTT. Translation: CASTLDSYNSPLHF.